This T cell receptor (beta chain) was documented in a study of identical twins (dated by TCRdb to between 2015 and 2016). Notes on the research overall: To test whether fetal clonotypes persist, the study used deep sequencing on TCR alpha and beta repertoires from monozygotic twins, unrelated adults of various ages, and cord blood. To rule out contamination, the twin experiments were replicated at different times with different library preparation protocols.

The paper as a whole reports these results and caveats: Recombination models systematically underestimated out-of-frame TCR alpha sharing in monozygotic twins but agreed with sharing between unrelated individuals. Excess twin sharing in beta out-of-frame sequences was weaker because fewer shared sequences lowered the signal-to-noise ratio. Abundant cord blood beta clonotypes carried fewer insertions; young adult naive repertoires showed a weaker similar trend, while memory repertoires showed none. Compared with coincidental sharing between unrelated individuals, out-of-frame TCR alpha sequences shared between twins showed an excess of sequences with low generation probability. Conclusions relied on cross-sectional statistical analysis, since the same donors could not be followed over many years. Zero-insertion analyses could be partly confounded by invariant T cells such as MAIT and iNKT, though diverse VJ usage argued against such confounding for most clonotypes.

The protocol used for the library was 5' RACE. This sample was sequenced with an Illumina HiSeq 2000. A universal primer binding site was introduced by template switching, and a unique molecular identifier was present in the final cDNA, enabling accurate counting of TCR cDNA molecules. First-strand cDNA for TCR alpha and beta chains was synthesized from specific primers in the conserved constant-segment region. Each cDNA library was double barcoded, with a SMART-Mk sample barcode plus Illumina barcodes, to control for contamination. TruSeq adapter sequences and Illumina sample barcodes were added in two successive PCR steps. The Illumina HiSeq platform was used with custom primers to sequence TCR alpha and beta cDNA libraries. The paper's data handling went like this. MiGEC processed the raw reads to extract unique molecular identifiers, while MiXCR was used to determine the CDR3 positions. For each individual, recombination models were inferred using an EM algorithm with the repgenHMM and IGoR tools. Shared clonotype analysis was performed with the tcR package in R, normalizing sharing by the product of cloneset sizes. Out-of-frame nonproductive sequences were analyzed to study raw recombination free of thymic and clonal selection effects. TCRdb reanalyzed the raw reads on its own, using fastp at Q25 for trimming and MiXCR for clone calling, and kept in-frame beta chains. Rows merge per CDR3 protein into single entries with the most common DNA and genes. TCRdb, rather than the study authors, made the V and J calls. This sample holds roughly 150,000 distinct CDR3 sequences; approximately 4% were observed only once. The ten largest clones add up to about 7.8% of the sample.

Every donor in the study was a healthy Caucasian. Using Miltenyi CD45RO+ enrichment and human naive T-cell isolation kits, memory (CD45RO+) and naive T cells were isolated from PBMC. From the cysteine up to the phenylalanine, the CDR3 has a length of 12 residues. The CDR3 DNA has 36 bases and is translated from base 1. Sequences DFQATT (CDR1) and SNEGSKA (CDR2) are obtained from the germline V gene (reference sequence). In its sample, this clonotype was seen many times. Its recognized antigen is unknown. Per-base qualities were not stored, and no clone one base away is much larger. The TCR was taken from a man aged 18 to 35 in good health. The sample taken for sequencing was memory T cells sorted from blood. In light of the paper, this sample's cell subset or site label describes: CD45RO+ enriched T cells. The sequence is built from TRBV20-1 and TRBJ2-1, with 16 middle bases fitting TRBD2. For the CDR3, the sequence is CRGTSGRAGEFF. The nucleotide sequence is TGCAGAGGGACTAGCGGGAGGGCCGGGGAGTTCTTC.